The 19 T cell receptor beta chains below were found in one sample sequenced in a study of PD-1 blockade in mismatch repair-deficient tumors. Assay used: immunoSEQ multiplex PCR; TCRdb lists only in-frame clones, some missing. The sample has roughly 45,000 clones, around three quarters seen once. Sequences were derived from PBMCs, sampled before pembrolizumab treatment. The receptor set was obtained from an adult with mismatch repair-deficient cancer.

CDR3 nucleotide sequence: TGTGCCAGCAGCGAGAACAGGGGGCAGAATGAGCAGTTCTTC. Its translation: CASSENRGQNEQFF. The chain is built from TRBV7-9 and TRBJ2-1, with 9 bases matching TRBD1. The CDR3 has 14 residues. In germline, CDR1 is SEHNR, CDR2 FQNEAQ (reference sequence). The V segment lost 5 bases and the J segment 7 bases; nucleotides outside the gene matches: 6.

The rearrangement links TRBV11-3 to TRBJ1-1; D is ambiguous. CDR1 is SGHNT, CDR2 YENEEA, per germline. The CDR3 runs 14 residues. V was trimmed by 0 bases and J by 3 bases, leaving 8 bases between them. CDR3 residues: CASSLDFEDTEAFF. The CDR3 nucleotides are TGTGCCAGCAGCTTAGACTTCGAGGACACTGAAGCTTTCTTT.

This clone was found once. This chain uses TRBV28 with TRBJ1-1; D is undetermined. Between the trimmed V and J ends, which lost 3 bases and 3 bases, there was a span of 14 bases. The CDR3 is 15 amino acids. The germline CDR1 and CDR2 sequences are MDHEN and SYDVKM. In nucleotides, the CDR3 is TGTGCCAGCAGTTTTTCTTCGAGGGTGTACACTGAAGCTTTCTTT. It is translated as CASSFSSRVYTEAFF.

V gene TRBV6-5 combines with J gene TRBJ1-1, with no clear D. Between the trimmed V and J ends, which lost 0 bases and 0 bases, there was a span of 8 bases. CDR1 is MNHEY, CDR2 SVGAGI, per germline. This CDR3 is built from 15 residues. CDR3: CASSYSSQLNTEAFF. CDR3 in DNA: TGTGCCAGCAGTTACTCTTCACAGTTGAACACTGAAGCTTTCTTT.

This chain uses TRBV10-3 with TRBJ1-1; 9 nucleotides align to TRBD1. The CDR3 is made up of 14 amino acids. J gave up 6 bases and V 6 bases, and 8 bases lay outside the gene matches. From germline, CDR1 is ENHRY and CDR2 SYGVKD. CDR3 DNA sequence: TGTGCCATCAGAATACAGGGGGCGCAGGCTGAAGCTTTCTTT. Translation gives CAIRIQGAQAEAFF.

CDR3: CASSVVVGELFF. The CDR3 bases are TGTGCCAGCAGCGTAGTGGTCGGGGAGCTGTTTTTT. V is TRBV9 and J is TRBJ2-2; no definite D call. Germline-derived CDR1 and CDR2 are SGDLS and YYNGEE. V lost 0 bases and J 7 bases, leaving 4 bases between the germline ends. This CDR3 is 12 amino acids long. Complete variable domain (other parts from reference TRBV9 and TRBJ2-2): DSGVTQTPKHLITATGQRVTLRCSPRSGDLSVYWYQQSLDQGLQFLIQYYNGEERAKGNILERFSAQQFPDLHSELNLSSLELGDSALYFCASSVVVGELFFGEGSRLTVL.

The rearrangement links TRBV2 to TRBJ2-3; no reliable D call. The germline CDR1 and CDR2 sequences are SNHLY and FYNNEI. The CDR3 contains 13 residues. Trimming took 1 base from V and 2 from J, leaving 4 bases between them. DNA of the CDR3: TGTGCCAGCAGTGAAGACGTCACAGATACGCAGTATTTT. It is translated as CASSEDVTDTQYF.

V gene TRBV10-2 combines with J gene TRBJ2-6; the D call may be TRBD1 or TRBD2 (5 bases each). Germline-derived CDR1 and CDR2 are WSHSY and SAAADI. The CDR3 extends over 17 amino acids. V was clipped by 2 bases and J by 0 bases, with 11 bases between them. CDR3 sequence reads: CASSEAGSLSGANVLTF. CDR3 DNA: TGCGCCAGCAGTGAGGCAGGGAGCCTCTCTGGGGCCAACGTCCTGACTTTC.

The chain employs TRBV5-6 and TRBJ1-5; maybe TRBD1 (5 bases). V was cut by 0 bases and J by 1 base, with 11 bases left in between. Germline CDR1 and CDR2: SGHDT and YYEEEE. CDR3 size: 16 residues. CDR3 in amino acids: CASSLGAGLSNQPQHF. CDR3 nucleotides: TGTGCCAGCAGCTTGGGTGCGGGGCTCAGCAATCAGCCCCAGCATTTT. Drawing the rest from reference TRBV5-6 and TRBJ1-5, the complete variable domain is DAGVTQSPTHLIKTRGQQVTLRCSPKSGHDTVSWYQQALGQGPQFIFQYYEEEERQRGNFPDRFSGHQFPNYSSELNVNALLLGDSALYLCASSLGAGLSNQPQHFGDGTRLSIL.

The V gene is TRBV7-8, the J gene TRBJ2-1; perhaps D is TRBD1 or TRBD2 (6 bases each). CDR3 length: 14 residues. V shed 0 bases and J shed 9 bases, with 12 bases lying between them. From germline, CDR1 is SGHVS and CDR2 FQNEAQ. CDR3 sequence reads: CASSLALGGSEQFF. CDR3 nucleotides: TGTGCCAGCAGCTTAGCCCTGGGGGGCAGTGAGCAGTTCTTC.

The CDR3 spells CASSLRQGATEAFF. Here the CDR3 DNA reads TGCGCCAGCAGCTTAAGACAGGGGGCCACTGAAGCTTTCTTT. The gene calls are TRBV5-1 and TRBJ1-1, with 10 positions matching TRBD1. V shed 2 bases, J shed 4 bases, and the junction held 2 bases outside the gene matches. This CDR3 spans 14 amino acids. Germline lookup yields CDR1 SGHRS and CDR2 YFSETQ.

The chain links TRBV6-5 to TRBJ2-7, with 7 positions matching TRBD2. CDR3 length: 15 amino acids. Trimming cost V 6 bases and J 4 bases; bases outside gene matches: 12. The V gene's germline CDR1 is MNHEY and CDR2 SVGAGI. CDR3 amino acids: CASRMGAGAFYEQYF. The CDR3 DNA reads TGTGCCAGCAGAATGGGTGCGGGAGCCTTTTACGAGCAGTACTTC.

This clone has a single count. This chain uses TRBV12-5 with TRBJ1-1; D remains unclear. Germline CDR1 is LGHNT and CDR2 is FRNRAP. The CDR3 runs to 11 residues. V dropped 5 bases and J dropped 4 bases, with 5 bases sitting between them. The CDR3 nucleotides read TGTGCTAGTGGTAAAGGCACTGAAGCTTTCTTT. Its translation: CASGKGTEAFF.

The rearrangement links TRBV6-5 to TRBJ2-5; 16 bases map to TRBD2. V dropped 6 bases and J dropped 2; count of bases not matched to a gene: 0. The CDR3 totals 15 residues. Germline loops: CDR1 MNHEY, CDR2 SVGAGI. For the CDR3, the DNA is TGTGCCAGCAGGGGACTAGCGGGAGGGCAAGAGACCCAGTACTTC. As protein: CASRGLAGGQETQYF.

The chain carries TRBV5-1 and TRBJ2-7; TRBD2 agrees at 11 bases. This CDR3 is built from 15 residues. In germline, CDR1 is SGHRS, CDR2 YFSETQ. The junction had 5 bases not matched to a gene; V was cut back by 4 bases and J by 2 bases. CDR3: CASSKGTSGTYEQYF. The CDR3 DNA reads TGCGCCAGCAGCAAAGGGACTAGCGGAACCTACGAGCAGTACTTC.

This chain joins TRBV7-2 and TRBJ1-1; 7 bases are a match to TRBD1. Unmatched junction bases numbered 4, after V lost 2 bases and J lost 4 bases. The CDR3 spans 14 residues. Looked up from germline, CDR1 is SGHTA and CDR2 is FQGNSA. The CDR3 spells CASSLSRGSTEAFF. As DNA, the CDR3 is TGTGCCAGCAGCTTATCCAGGGGGTCCACTGAAGCTTTCTTT.

This chain joins TRBV10-3 and TRBJ2-7; 8 bases align to TRBD1. From germline, CDR1 is ENHRY and CDR2 SYGVKD. The CDR3 is 13 amino acids. The J segment lost 6 bases and the V segment lost 6 bases, leaving 7 bases of the junction unmatched. CDR3 in DNA: TGTGCCATCAGCGTCGACAGGGGACTCGAGCAGTACTTC. Translation gives CAISVDRGLEQYF.

CDR3 residues: CASSLAGALYNEQFF. In nucleotides, the CDR3 is TGTGCCAGCAGTTTAGCGGGAGCCCTCTACAATGAGCAGTTCTTC. The chain is built from TRBV27 and TRBJ2-1; 7 bases map to TRBD2. With 2 bases clipped from V and 3 bases from J, the junction kept 4 bases outside the gene matches. The CDR3 length is 15 residues. Germline-derived CDR1 and CDR2 are MNHEY and SMNVEV (reference sequence).

This sequence joins TRBV5-4 and TRBJ1-2; TRBD1 is a possible D gene (6 bases). The CDR3 runs to 17 residues. V lost 4 bases, J lost 7 bases, and 26 bases lay in between. CDR1 is SGHNT, CDR2 YYREEE, per germline (reference sequence). The CDR3 region is CASSVEGGASPRGGYTF. The CDR3 DNA sequence: TGTGCCAGCAGCGTCGAAGGGGGGGCGTCCCCCAGAGGTGGCTACACCTTC.